Listed below are T cell receptor beta chains from one sample, sequenced in a study of cytomegalovirus exposure and HLA in healthy donors. Some clones are missing from TCRdb's copy, which holds only in-frame ones; the method was immunoSEQ multiplex PCR. The repertoire holds around 120,000 clones, around 82% seen once, with around 1.7% in the top ten. Sequencing was performed on PBMCs. These receptors all stem from a boy aged 5-17 years in good health and CMV-seronegative. Both conserved end residues are part of each CDR3. A D gene is named only where the DNA matches it firmly. The size entry is marked missing in some rows and otherwise reads once, few, many or a size class.

TRBV14,-,TRBD1,TRBJ1-2,CASSPPGTGAGYTF,TGTGCCAGCAGCCCACCCGGGACAGGGGCCGGCTACACCTTC
TRBV18,-,-,TRBJ1-5,CASAPYDQPQHF,TGTGCCAGCGCGCCTTATGATCAGCCCCAGCATTTT
TRBV5-1,few,TRBD1,TRBJ1-2,CASSPGTDYTF,TGCGCCAGCAGCCCGGGGACAGACTACACCTTC
TRBV5-5,-,TRBD1,TRBJ1-1,CASSPSPGTGGTEAFF,TGTGCCAGCAGCCCTAGTCCCGGGACAGGGGGGACTGAAGCTTTCTTT
TRBV9,-,-,TRBJ1-1,CASHKGVGDTEAFF,TGTGCCAGCCACAAGGGGGTCGGGGACACTGAAGCTTTCTTT
TRBV13,-,-,TRBJ1-2,CASSLVRWLRTSNGYTF,TGTGCCAGCAGCTTAGTTCGATGGCTAAGGACATCTAATGGCTACACCTTC
TRBV7-9,-,TRBD1,TRBJ2-7,CSSSWTGFEQYF,TGTTCCAGCAGCTGGACAGGGTTCGAGCAGTACTTC
TRBV30,-,-,TRBJ2-1,CAWISPSLGGTGEQFF,TGTGCCTGGATTTCCCCCTCGCTGGGGGGGACAGGTGAGCAGTTCTTC
TRBV11-3,-,-,TRBJ2-1,CASSLGRGYNEQFF,TGTGCCAGCAGCTTAGGCAGGGGATACAATGAGCAGTTCTTC
TRBV13,-,-,TRBJ2-7,CASSLGLGVFEQYF,TGTGCCAGCAGCTTAGGGTTGGGAGTTTTCGAGCAGTACTTC
TRBV9,-,TRBD1,TRBJ2-7,CASSEQGDSYEQYF,TGTGCCAGCAGCGAACAGGGGGACTCCTACGAGCAGTACTTC
TRBV19,-,-,TRBJ1-1,CASTGRSEAFF,TGTGCCAGTACAGGGAGGTCTGAAGCTTTCTTT
TRBV13,once,TRBD2,TRBJ2-7,CASSNLAGGPYEQYF,TGTGCCAGCAGCAACCTCGCGGGAGGACCCTACGAGCAGTACTTC
TRBV6-5,few,-,TRBJ1-1,CASSWRGNTEAFF,TGTGCCAGCAGTTGGCGGGGGAACACTGAAGCTTTCTTT
TRBV15,-,-,TRBJ2-7,CATSREAGESYEQYF,TGTGCCACCAGCAGAGAGGCAGGGGAGTCCTACGAGCAGTACTTC
TRBV5-1,few,-,TRBJ2-7,CASSLDLSPYEQYF,TGCGCCAGCAGCTTGGATCTTTCCCCCTACGAGCAGTACTTC
TRBV6-6,few,TRBD1,TRBJ1-3,CASIHTRGLGNTIYF,TGTGCCAGCATTCATACCAGGGGGCTAGGAAACACCATATATTTT
TRBV5-6,once,TRBD2,TRBJ2-7,CASSSFAGEGSYEQYF,TGTGCCAGCAGCTCCTTCGCGGGAGAGGGCTCCTACGAGCAGTACTTC
TRBV14,-,TRBD2,TRBJ2-1,CASSQEVAGAYNEQFF,TGTGCCAGCAGCCAAGAGGTCGCGGGAGCTTACAATGAGCAGTTCTTC
TRBV6-5,-,-,TRBJ1-5,CASSSTGNSNQPQHF,TGTGCCAGCAGCTCTACGGGAAATAGCAATCAGCCCCAGCATTTT
TRBV4-3,-,-,TRBJ2-1,CASSQGLDPYNEQFF,TGCGCCAGCAGCCAAGGACTAGACCCCTACAATGAGCAGTTCTTC
TRBV5-6,once,TRBD1,TRBJ2-7,CASSQKGQSSYEQYF,TGTGCCAGCAGCCAAAAGGGACAGAGCTCCTACGAGCAGTACTTC
TRBV2,once,-,TRBJ2-2,CARGGTGNTGELFF,TGTGCCAGGGGGGGAACAGGGAACACCGGGGAGCTGTTTTTT
TRBV4-1,-,TRBD1,TRBJ2-7,CASSQGQGPNEQYF,TGCGCCAGCAGCCAAGGACAGGGTCCCAACGAGCAGTACTTC
TRBV4-3,-,TRBD1,TRBJ2-2,CASSLQGARAGELFF,TGCGCCAGCAGCCTACAGGGGGCGCGGGCCGGGGAGCTGTTTTTT
TRBV7-8,-,TRBD1,TRBJ2-2,CASSFRTGVSTGELFF,TGTGCCAGCAGCTTCCGGACAGGGGTGAGCACCGGGGAGCTGTTTTTT
TRBV6-6,-,-,TRBJ1-6,CASSPQGFNSPLHF,TGTGCCAGCAGCCCTCAGGGGTTTAATTCACCCCTCCACTTT
TRBV6-6,-,TRBD2,TRBJ2-1,CASSRTQRGPIDEQFF,TGTGCCAGCAGCCGCACCCAGCGGGGCCCTATCGATGAGCAGTTCTTC
TRBV5-1,-,TRBD2,TRBJ2-3,CASSPLAGSTDTQYF,TGCGCCAGCAGCCCCTTAGCGGGGAGCACAGATACGCAGTATTTT
TRBV5-1,-,-,TRBJ2-5,CASSLGQQETQYF,TGCGCCAGCAGCTTGGGCCAGCAAGAGACCCAGTACTTC
TRBV5-4,once,-,TRBJ2-2,CASSLVAGELFF,TGTGCCAGCAGCTTAGTAGCCGGGGAGCTGTTTTTT
TRBV5-5,-,TRBD1,TRBJ1-6,CASSYRPGTGYFFSNSPLHF,TGTGCCAGCAGCTACAGACCCGGGACAGGATATTTTTTTTCTAATTCACCCCTCCACTTT
TRBV11-2,-,TRBD1,TRBJ1-1,CASSLSGGMNTEAFF,TGTGCCAGCAGCCTTTCAGGGGGCATGAACACTGAAGCTTTCTTT
TRBV7-2,-,-,TRBJ2-7,CASSLDEGLSYEQYF,TGTGCCAGCAGCTTAGACGAGGGTCTCTCCTACGAGCAGTACTTC
TRBV19,-,-,TRBJ2-7,CASSINGAYEQYF,TGTGCCAGTAGTATAAACGGGGCCTACGAGCAGTACTTC
TRBV4-3,-,-,TRBJ2-2,CASSPHRGGELFF,TGCGCCAGCAGCCCGCACCGGGGCGGGGAGCTGTTTTTT
TRBV27,-,-,TRBJ1-4,CASRLTGGEEKLFF,TGTGCCAGCAGACTGACGGGGGGGGAAGAAAAACTGTTTTTT
TRBV30,-,-,TRBJ2-3,CAWSVLSFGGDTQYF,TGTGCCTGGAGTGTATTGAGTTTCGGAGGAGATACGCAGTATTTT
TRBV29-1,-,TRBD2,TRBJ2-7,CSVSNGRSYEQYF,TGCAGCGTTTCTAACGGGAGGAGTTACGAGCAGTACTTC
TRBV27,-,-,TRBJ1-1,CASTPGEEAFF,TGTGCCAGCACCCCGGGGGAGGAAGCTTTCTTT
TRBV10-3,-,-,TRBJ2-1,CAIRGTPQNEQFF,TGTGCCATCCGGGGGACTCCCCAGAATGAGCAGTTCTTC
TRBV19,-,TRBD1,TRBJ2-1,CASSIIGTGPYNEQFF,TGTGCCAGTAGTATTATTGGGACAGGGCCATACAATGAGCAGTTCTTC
TRBV4-1,-,TRBD1,TRBJ1-1,CASSQEGQGETEAFF,TGCGCCAGCAGCCAAGAAGGACAGGGTGAGACTGAAGCTTTCTTT
TRBV15,-,-,TRBJ2-7,CATSNEGGGPYEQYF,TGTGCCACCAGCAATGAAGGGGGAGGGCCTTACGAGCAGTACTTC
TRBV10-2,-,-,TRBJ1-1,CATQGTEMNTEAFF,TGCGCCACCCAGGGTACGGAAATGAACACTGAAGCTTTCTTT
TRBV9,once,TRBD2,TRBJ2-1,CASSVGASGGNEQFF,TGTGCCAGCAGCGTAGGGGCTAGCGGAGGGAATGAGCAGTTCTTC
TRBV13,-,TRBD2,TRBJ2-1,CASSLGHRREGRNEQFF,TGTGCCAGCAGCTTAGGCCATCGGCGGGAGGGCCGCAATGAGCAGTTCTTC
TRBV30,-,-,TRBJ1-2,CACTTGTHGYTF,TGTGCCTGCACAACAGGGACGCATGGCTACACCTTC